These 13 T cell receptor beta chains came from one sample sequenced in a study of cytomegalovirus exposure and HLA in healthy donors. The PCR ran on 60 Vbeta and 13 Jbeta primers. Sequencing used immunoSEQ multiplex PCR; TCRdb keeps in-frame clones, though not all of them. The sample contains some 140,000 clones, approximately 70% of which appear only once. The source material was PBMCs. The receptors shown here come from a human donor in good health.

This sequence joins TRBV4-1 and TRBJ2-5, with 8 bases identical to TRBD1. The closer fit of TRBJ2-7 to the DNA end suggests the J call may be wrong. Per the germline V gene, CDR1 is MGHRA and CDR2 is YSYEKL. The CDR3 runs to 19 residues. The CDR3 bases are TGCGCCAGCAGCCAAGACTGGGGCGGGCAGGGGGCGGGCTCCTACGAGCAGTACTTC. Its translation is CASSQDWGGQGAGSYEQYF.

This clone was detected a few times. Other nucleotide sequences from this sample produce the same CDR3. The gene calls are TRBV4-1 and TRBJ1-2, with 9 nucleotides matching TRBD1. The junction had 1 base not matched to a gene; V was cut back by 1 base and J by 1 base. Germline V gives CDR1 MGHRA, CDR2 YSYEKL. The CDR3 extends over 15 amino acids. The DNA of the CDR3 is TGCGCCAGCAGCCAAGGGACAGGGGATAACTATGGCTACACCTTC. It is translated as CASSQGTGDNYGYTF.

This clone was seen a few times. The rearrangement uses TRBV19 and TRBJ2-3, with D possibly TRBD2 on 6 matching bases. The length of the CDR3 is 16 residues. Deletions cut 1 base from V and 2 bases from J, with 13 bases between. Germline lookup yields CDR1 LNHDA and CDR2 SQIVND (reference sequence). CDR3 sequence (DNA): TGTGCCAGTAGTATAGCTAGCGACTTTCTCACAGATACGCAGTATTTT. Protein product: CASSIASDFLTDTQYF. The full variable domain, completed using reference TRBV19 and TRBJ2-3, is DGGITQSPKYLFRKEGQNVTLSCEQNLNHDAMYWYRQDPGQGLRLIYYSQIVNDFQKGDIAEGYSVSREKKESFPLTVTSAQKNPTAFYLCASSIASDFLTDTQYFGPGTRLTVL.

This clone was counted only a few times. The CDR3 DNA reads TGCGCCAGCAGCCAAGTCCCAGGGGGTAGCGCTGAAGCTTTCTTT. Protein: CASSQVPGGSAEAFF. The chain is built from TRBV4-1 and TRBJ1-1; the match to TRBD1 covers 7 bases. The germline gives CDR1 MGHRA, CDR2 YSYEKL. The CDR3 is 15 amino acids. V gave up 1 base and J gave up 6 bases; unmatched junction bases: 8.

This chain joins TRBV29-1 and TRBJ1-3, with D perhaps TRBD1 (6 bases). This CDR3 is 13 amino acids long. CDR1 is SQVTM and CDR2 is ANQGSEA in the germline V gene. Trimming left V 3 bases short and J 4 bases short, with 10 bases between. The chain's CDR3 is CSVDRQGGNTIYF. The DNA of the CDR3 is TGCAGCGTTGACCGGCAGGGGGGAAACACCATATATTTT.

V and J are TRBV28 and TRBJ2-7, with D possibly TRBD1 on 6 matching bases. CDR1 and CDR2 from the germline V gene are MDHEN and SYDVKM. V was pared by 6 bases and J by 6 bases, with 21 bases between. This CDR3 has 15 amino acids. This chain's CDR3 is CASSSRGSPPIEQYF. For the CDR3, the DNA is TGTGCCAGCAGCTCAAGGGGGTCCCCTCCGATCGAGCAGTACTTC.

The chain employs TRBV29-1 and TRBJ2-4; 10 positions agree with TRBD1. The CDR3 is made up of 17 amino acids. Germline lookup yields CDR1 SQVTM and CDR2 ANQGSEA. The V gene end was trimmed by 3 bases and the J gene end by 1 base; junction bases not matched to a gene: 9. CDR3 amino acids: CSVDGDRGRAAKNIQYF. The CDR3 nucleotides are TGCAGCGTTGATGGCGACAGGGGGCGCGCGGCCAAAAACATTCAGTACTTC.

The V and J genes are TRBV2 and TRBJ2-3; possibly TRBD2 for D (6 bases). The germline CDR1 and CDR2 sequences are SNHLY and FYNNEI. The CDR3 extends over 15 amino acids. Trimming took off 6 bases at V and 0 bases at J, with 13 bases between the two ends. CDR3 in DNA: TGTGCCAGCAGATCGACTAGATCTAGCACAGATACGCAGTATTTT. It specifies CASRSTRSSTDTQYF.

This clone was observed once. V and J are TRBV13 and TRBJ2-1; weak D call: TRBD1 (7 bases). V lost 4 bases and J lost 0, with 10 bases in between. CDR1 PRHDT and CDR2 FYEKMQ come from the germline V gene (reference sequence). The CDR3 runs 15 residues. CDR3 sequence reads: CASSSRDSSYNEQFF. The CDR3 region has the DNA TGTGCCAGCAGCTCGCGGGACAGCTCCTACAATGAGCAGTTCTTC.

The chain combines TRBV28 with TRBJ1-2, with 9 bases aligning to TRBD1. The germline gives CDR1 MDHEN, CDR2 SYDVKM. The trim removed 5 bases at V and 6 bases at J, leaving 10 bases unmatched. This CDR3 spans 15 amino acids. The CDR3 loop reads CASSLQTGQGHGYTF. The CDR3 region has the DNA TGTGCCAGCAGTCTTCAAACGGGACAGGGTCATGGCTACACCTTC.

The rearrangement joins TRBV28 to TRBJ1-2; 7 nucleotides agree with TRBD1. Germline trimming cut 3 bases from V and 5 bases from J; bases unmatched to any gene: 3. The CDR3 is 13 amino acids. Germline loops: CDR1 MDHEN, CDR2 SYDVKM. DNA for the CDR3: TGTGCCAGCAGTTTCGACAGGGAGTATGGCTACACCTTC. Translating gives CASSFDREYGYTF.

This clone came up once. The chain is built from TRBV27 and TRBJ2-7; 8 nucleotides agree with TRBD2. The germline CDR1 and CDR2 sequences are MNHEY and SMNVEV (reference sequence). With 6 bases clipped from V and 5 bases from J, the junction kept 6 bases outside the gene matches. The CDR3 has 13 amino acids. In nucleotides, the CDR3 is TGTGCCAGCAGGGGACTAGGAGAGGACGAGCAGTACTTC. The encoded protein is CASRGLGEDEQYF.

The CDR3 DNA follows: TGCGCCAGCAGCTCCTCCAGCGGTGGTGAGCCCCAGCATTTT. Translation: CASSSSSGGEPQHF. The chain joins TRBV5-1 to TRBJ1-5; D uncertain. V shed 3 bases and J shed 8 bases, with 15 bases lying between them. From germline, CDR1 is SGHRS and CDR2 YFSETQ. The CDR3 contains 14 residues.